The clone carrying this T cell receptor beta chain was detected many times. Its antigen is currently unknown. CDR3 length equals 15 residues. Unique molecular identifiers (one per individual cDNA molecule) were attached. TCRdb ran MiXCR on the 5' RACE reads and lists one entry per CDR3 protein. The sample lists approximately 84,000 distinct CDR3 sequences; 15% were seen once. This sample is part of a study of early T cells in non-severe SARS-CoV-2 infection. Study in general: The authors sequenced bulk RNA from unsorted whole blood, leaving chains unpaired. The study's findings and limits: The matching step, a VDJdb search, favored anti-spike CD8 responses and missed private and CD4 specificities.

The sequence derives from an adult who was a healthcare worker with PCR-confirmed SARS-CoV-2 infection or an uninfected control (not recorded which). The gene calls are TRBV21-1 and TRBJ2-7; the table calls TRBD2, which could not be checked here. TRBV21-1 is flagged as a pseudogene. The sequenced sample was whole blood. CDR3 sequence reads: CASSKTSGSSYEQYF. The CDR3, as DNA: TGTGCCAGCAGCAAAACTAGCGGGAGCTCCTACGAGCAGTACTTC.